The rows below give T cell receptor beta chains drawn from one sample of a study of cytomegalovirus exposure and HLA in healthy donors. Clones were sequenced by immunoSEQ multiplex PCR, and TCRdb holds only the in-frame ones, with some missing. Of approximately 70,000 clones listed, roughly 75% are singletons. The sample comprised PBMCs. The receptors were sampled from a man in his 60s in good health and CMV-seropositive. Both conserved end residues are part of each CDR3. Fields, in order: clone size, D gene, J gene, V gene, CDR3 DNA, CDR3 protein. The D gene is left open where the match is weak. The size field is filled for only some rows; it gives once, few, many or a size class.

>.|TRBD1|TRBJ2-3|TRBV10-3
TGTGCCATCAGGGGACAGGGGGCGGCAGATACGCAGTATTTT
CAIRGQGAADTQYF
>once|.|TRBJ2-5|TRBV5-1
TGCGCCAGCAGCTTGGGCCTTGGCGGGCCCCACCAAGAGACCCAGTACTTC
CASSLGLGGPHQETQYF
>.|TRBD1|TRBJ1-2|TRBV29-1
TGCAGCGTTGATTCTACAGGGGGATCTGGTGGCTACACCTTC
CSVDSTGGSGGYTF
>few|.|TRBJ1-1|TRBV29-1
TGCAGCGTTGTCCAGGGAAGGACTGAAGCTTTCTTT
CSVVQGRTEAFF
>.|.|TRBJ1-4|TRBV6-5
TGTGCCAGCAGTTCCTTGAACTGGGAAAAACTGTTTTTT
CASSSLNWEKLFF
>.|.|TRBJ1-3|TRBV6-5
TGTGCCAGCAGTAGTTTTTCGGGCTCTGGAAACACCATATATTTT
CASSSFSGSGNTIYF
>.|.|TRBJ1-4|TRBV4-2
TGTGCCAGCAGCCAACCGCCGGGAGCAACTAATGAAAAACTGTTTTTT
CASSQPPGATNEKLFF
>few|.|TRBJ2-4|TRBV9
TGTGCCAGCAGCGTAGGGGGGGATGGGGCCAAAAACATTCAGTACTTC
CASSVGGDGAKNIQYF
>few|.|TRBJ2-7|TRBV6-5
TGTGCCAGCAGTGTGGGACTCCCCTACGAGCAGTACTTC
CASSVGLPYEQYF
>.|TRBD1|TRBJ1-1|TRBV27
TGTGCCAGCAGTTCGCAGACAGGGAACTCCGAAGCTTTCTTT
CASSSQTGNSEAFF
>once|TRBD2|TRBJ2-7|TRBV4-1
TGCGCCAGCAGCCACGACGGGGGGCTGACTAGCGGGAGTACGTACGAGCAGTACTTC
CASSHDGGLTSGSTYEQYF
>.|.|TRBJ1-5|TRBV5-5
TGTGCCAGCAGCTCCGAAGCAGACTATAGCAATCAGCCCCAGCATTTT
CASSSEADYSNQPQHF
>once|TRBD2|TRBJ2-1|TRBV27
TGTGCCAGCAGTTTGTCACCTAGCGGTCTATCCTACAATGAGCAGTTCTTC
CASSLSPSGLSYNEQFF
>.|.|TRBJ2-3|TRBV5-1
TGCGCCAGCAGCTTGGAGCAGGGTCCGCAGTATTTT
CASSLEQGPQYF
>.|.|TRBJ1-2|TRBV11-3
TGTGCCAGCAGCACGGGGATCTATGGCTACACCTTC
CASSTGIYGYTF
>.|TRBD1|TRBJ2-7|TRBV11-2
TGTGCCAGCAGTTGGGGACAGGGATCCTACGAGCAGTACTTC
CASSWGQGSYEQYF
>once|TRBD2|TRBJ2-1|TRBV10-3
TGTGCCATCAGTGTCAAGGCTAGCGGGAGGTCCATGAATGAGCAGTTCTTC
CAISVKASGRSMNEQFF
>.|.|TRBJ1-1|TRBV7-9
TGTGCCAGCAGCCGGGACATGAACACTGAAGCTTTCTTT
CASSRDMNTEAFF
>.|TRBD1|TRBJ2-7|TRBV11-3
TGTGCCAGCAGCTTAGGGACAGGGGGTTTGTACGAGCAGTACTTC
CASSLGTGGLYEQYF
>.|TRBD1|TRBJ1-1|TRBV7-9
TGTGCCAGCACCACCTCACCCGGGACAGGGAACACTGAAGCTTTCTTT
CASTTSPGTGNTEAFF
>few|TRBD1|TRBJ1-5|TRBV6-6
TGTGCCAGCGACAGGGGAGGCAATCAGCCCCAGCATTTT
CASDRGGNQPQHF
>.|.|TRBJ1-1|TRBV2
TGTGCCAGCATCCCCCAGGGGCGTCTTACTGAAGCTTTCTTT
CASIPQGRLTEAFF
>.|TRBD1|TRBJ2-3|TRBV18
TGTGCCAGCACGACGGGACAGGGGTCAGATACGCAGTATTTT
CASTTGQGSDTQYF
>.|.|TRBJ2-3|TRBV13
TGTGCCAGCAGCTCCGGAGGTAACACAGATACGCAGTATTTT
CASSSGGNTDTQYF
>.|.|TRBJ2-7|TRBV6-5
TGTGCCAGCAGTTTTGGCCCCAGCGGGACAGGCTACGAGCAGTACTTC
CASSFGPSGTGYEQYF
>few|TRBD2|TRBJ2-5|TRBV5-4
TGTGCCAGCAGCGCCAGCGGGAGGTTTGAAGAGACCCAGTACTTC
CASSASGRFEETQYF
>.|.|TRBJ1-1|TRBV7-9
TGTTCCAGCAGCTCCCCGGGGGGGAGGGTTGATGGCACTGAAGCTTTCTTT
CSSSSPGGRVDGTEAFF
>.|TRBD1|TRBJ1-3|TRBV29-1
TGCAGCGTAGGCGACAGGGCTGGAAACACCATATATTTT
CSVGDRAGNTIYF
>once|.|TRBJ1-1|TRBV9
TGTGCCAGCAGCGTTCAAAACGGGGTCGCTGAAGCTTTCTTT
CASSVQNGVAEAFF
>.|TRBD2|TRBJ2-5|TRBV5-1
TGCGCCAGCAGCCTATCCCAACTAGCGGGGACCCAAGAGACCCAGTACTTC
CASSLSQLAGTQETQYF
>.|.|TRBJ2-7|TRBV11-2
TGTGCCAGCAGCTTCCAGGGTCTCGAGCAGTACTTC
CASSFQGLEQYF
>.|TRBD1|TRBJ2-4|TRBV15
TGTGCCACCAGCAGAGGACAGGGGGTAAACATTCAGTACTTC
CATSRGQGVNIQYF
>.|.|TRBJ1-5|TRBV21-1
TGTGCCAGCAGCAAAAAAGCGGGGGGCCTTAGCAATCAGCCCCAGCATTTT
CASSKKAGGLSNQPQHF
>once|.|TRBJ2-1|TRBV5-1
TGCGCCAGCAGCGAGTACAATGAGCAGTTCTTC
CASSEYNEQFF
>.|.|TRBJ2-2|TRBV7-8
TGTGCCAGCACAGACGGGAAAAACACCGGGGAGCTGTTTTTT
CASTDGKNTGELFF
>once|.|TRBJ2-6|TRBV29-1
TGCAGCGTTGAAGACCCTCGCGGGATTAGCGTCTCTGGGGCCAACGTCCTGACTTTC
CSVEDPRGISVSGANVLTF
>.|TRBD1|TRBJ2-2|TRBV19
TGTGCCAGTAGTACCGGACAGGTGAACACCGGGGAGCTGTTTTTT
CASSTGQVNTGELFF
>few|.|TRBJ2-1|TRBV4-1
TGCGCCAGCAGCCAAGATCGATTAGCCCGAAGTGAGCAGTTCTTC
CASSQDRLARSEQFF
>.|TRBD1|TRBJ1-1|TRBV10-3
TGTGCCATCAGGGGGTTAGGACAGGGAACTACTGAAGCTTTCTTT
CAIRGLGQGTTEAFF
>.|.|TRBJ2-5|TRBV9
TGTGCCAGCAGCGTGTCGCAGCAAGAGACCCAGTACTTC
CASSVSQQETQYF
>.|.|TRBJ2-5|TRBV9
TGTGCCAGCAGCCCAGAGGAGGGGGGGCCAGTGGAGACCCAGTACTTC
CASSPEEGGPVETQYF
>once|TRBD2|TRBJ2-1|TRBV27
TGTGCCAGCAGTTTAAGGGGACTAGCGGGTTTCCGAAGGTTCTTC
CASSLRGLAGFRRFF
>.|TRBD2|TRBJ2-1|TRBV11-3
TGTGCCAGCAGCTACGGACTAGCGAAACAACGCTACAATGAGCAGTTCTTC
CASSYGLAKQRYNEQFF
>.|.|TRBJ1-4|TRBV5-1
TGCGCCAGCAGCTTGGACAGTTCAACTAATGAAAAACTGTTTTTT
CASSLDSSTNEKLFF